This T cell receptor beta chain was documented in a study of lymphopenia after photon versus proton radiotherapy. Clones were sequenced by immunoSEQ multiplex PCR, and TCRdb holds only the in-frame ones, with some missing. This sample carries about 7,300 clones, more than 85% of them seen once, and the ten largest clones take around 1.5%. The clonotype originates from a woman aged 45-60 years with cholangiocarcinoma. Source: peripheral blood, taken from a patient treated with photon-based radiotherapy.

The CDR3 spells CASSVGLGGSISIGELFF. The CDR3 nucleotides read TGTGCCAGCAGCGTAGGTTTGGGGGGAAGTATTTCGATCGGGGAGCTGTTTTTT. The chain is built from TRBV9 and TRBJ2-2; a possible D gene is TRBD2 (6 bases). Germline CDR1 SGDLS, CDR2 YYNGEE. The V and J ends lost 0 bases and 7 bases respectively, with 22 bases between them. CDR3 length equals 18 residues.